The present T cell receptor (beta chain) was sequenced within a study of blood T cell repertoires in COVID-19. The wider study: PBMCs, B-cell-depleted T cells, or T cells provided the cDNA or gDNA that made up the material.

In the original workflow: Reference gene primer amplification gave nucleated cell count estimates. Method: immunoSEQ multiplex PCR; TCRdb's copy keeps in-frame clones and lacks some. The V and J calls and clone size are taken from that table; D and trimming were inferred from the DNA. The profile shows 270,000 or so clones, roughly four fifths of them singletons. The germline gives CDR1 MNHEY, CDR2 SMNVEV (reference sequence). V lost 5 bases, J lost 3 bases, and 15 bases stayed unmatched. CDR3 length: 18 amino acids. Grouping used clinical history reported by participants in a survey and questionnaire. Either two negative PCRs, clearance, or symptom resolution qualified Cohort 3 donors as recovered.

This sequence originates from a man aged 45 to 65 who had recovered from COVID-19. The sample consisted of PBMCs or T cells enriched from blood (not recorded which). The V and J genes are TRBV27 and TRBJ2-2; 7 bases agree with TRBD2. CDR3 DNA sequence: TGTGCCAGCAGTCCCCGACGGGGGAGGGAACCCTACACCGGGGAGCTGTTTTTT. This codes for CASSPRRGREPYTGELFF.